The source of this T cell receptor beta chain is a study of identical twins. Using its own MiXCR run on the 5' RACE reads, TCRdb lists one record per CDR3 protein. This table has more than 350,000 distinct CDR3 sequences, around 9% appearing once. The sample holds many counts of this clonotype. Its antigen is still unknown. Study outcomes and limitations: Surplus twin overlap in beta out-of-frame sequences was less pronounced.

Between the trimmed V and J ends, which lost 6 bases and 7 bases, there was a span of 15 bases. The CDR3 sequence is 14 residues long. The germline gives CDR1 WNHNN, CDR2 SYGVQD (reference sequence). This receptor was identified in a woman in her forties or fifties in good health. This chain links TRBV10-1 with TRBJ2-2, with a weak D call TRBD2 (6 bases). The sample was naive T cells sorted from blood. The CDR3 DNA sequence: TGCGCCAGCAGCGGGGACTCGGCCAACGGGGAGCTGTTTTTT. Amino acid sequence: CASSGDSANGELFF.